This TCR beta chain was documented in a study of cytomegalovirus exposure and HLA in healthy donors. Comments on this clone: The antigen is undetermined.

V was clipped by 6 bases and J by 3 bases; unmatched bases: 6. Germline lookup yields CDR1 MRHNA and CDR2 SNTAGT. The CDR3 contains 15 residues. Overall study findings and caveats: Rarity held for most TCR sequences, but there were some public TCRs that occurred in many donors. It was confirmed in vitro that a few of the CMV-associated chains were specific for CMV antigens. Per published accounts, TCR beta sequences correctly predicted the HLA-A and HLA-B alleles of most subjects. Follow-up analysis later connected one missense variant in DCLRE1C with trimming of TCR beta V- and J-genes.

Both 60 Vbeta primers and 13 Jbeta primers went into the PCR. The data were produced by immunoSEQ multiplex PCR, yet TCRdb's version contains in-frame clones alone and is incomplete. The table lists 150,000 to 200,000 clones, 60% to 85% of them singletons. This TCR was recovered from a woman in her forties in good health and CMV-seronegative. The specimen sequenced was PBMCs. The chain combines TRBV6-4 with TRBJ2-2; 8 bases fit TRBD2. The chain's CDR3 is CASSREAGDTGELFF. The DNA for the CDR3 is TGTGCCAGCAGCCGGGAAGCGGGGGACACCGGGGAGCTGTTTTTT.